These T cell receptor beta chains were read from a single sample in a study of regulatory T cells in long-lasting Graves disease. TCRdb redid the calling of the multiplex PCR reads with MiXCR, one entry per CDR3 protein. The sample lists 250,000 to 300,000 distinct CDR3 sequences, 18% seen once, with 12% to 15% in the top ten. This sample also belongs to another study, concerning T cells in Graves' hyperthyroidism and ophthalmopathy.

Specimen: peripheral blood mononuclear cells (PBMCs), collected at new diagnosis, from a patient treated with antithyroid drugs. The receptors derive from a woman in her 30s with Graves disease. Both conserved end residues are part of each CDR3. A D gene is named only where the DNA matches it firmly. Only part of the rows carry a size: once, few, many, or a class if the clone is expanded.

size | D | J | V | length | DNA | CDR3
many | - | TRBJ2-2 | TRBV18 | 15 | TGTGCCAGCTCACCACGGGATACGAACACCGGGGAGCTGTTTTTT | CASSPRDTNTGELFF
- | TRBD1 | TRBJ1-1 | TRBV7-2 | 14 | TGTGCCAGCAGGCCGGGACAGGGAAGAACTGAAGCTTTCTTT | CASRPGQGRTEAFF
many | - | TRBJ2-3 | TRBV7-9 | 14 | TGTGCCAGCAGCTTATCTGGCAGCACAGATACGCAGTATTTT | CASSLSGSTDTQYF
many | - | TRBJ1-1 | TRBV3-1 | 13 | TGTGCCAGCAGGGGGCTTGTAAACACTGAAGCTTTCTTT | CASRGLVNTEAFF
- | - | TRBJ2-7 | TRBV25-1 | 11 | TGTGCCAGCACAGCGGGCCTGATTGAGTACTTC | CASTAGLIEYF
many | TRBD1 | TRBJ2-1 | TRBV15 | 13 | TGTGCCACCAGGGTACAGGGGGGCGATGAGCAGTTCTTC | CATRVQGGDEQFF
many | - | TRBJ1-1 | TRBV7-2 | 13 | TGTGCCAGCAGCGGGGGACAGAACACTGAAGCTTTCTTT | CASSGGQNTEAFF
many | - | TRBJ1-1 | TRBV12-3/TRBV12-4 | 15 | TGTGCCAGCATATCGACCGGGACGGCGAACACTGAAGCTTTCTTT | CASISTGTANTEAFF
- | TRBD1 | TRBJ2-5 | TRBV7-3 | 15 | TGTGCCAGCAGCTTCCTAGGGGGCTCTCGGGAGACCCAGTACTTC | CASSFLGGSRETQYF
many | - | TRBJ1-3 | TRBV20-1 | 12 | TGCAGTGCTGTGACAGATGGAAACACCATATATTTT | CSAVTDGNTIYF
once | TRBD2 | TRBJ2-3 | TRBV20-1 | 15 | TGCAGTGCTGAGGGGGCTAGCGGGGGCACAGATACGCAGTATTTT | CSAEGASGGTDTQYF
many | - | TRBJ2-7 | TRBV5-4 | 14 | TGTGCCAGCAGCCCTCCGTCAGGGACCTACGAGCAGTACTTC | CASSPPSGTYEQYF
- | - | TRBJ2-6 | TRBV4-1 | 14 | TGCGCCAGCAGCCCGATCGGAGGGGCCAACGTCCTGACTTTC | CASSPIGGANVLTF
- | - | TRBJ1-5 | TRBV6-2/TRBV6-3 | 15 | TGTGCCAGCAGTGAGGGAGGAGGGGCCCATCAGCCCCAGCATTTT | CASSEGGGAHQPQHF
many | TRBD2 | TRBJ2-7 | TRBV19 | 14 | TGTGCCAGCCGACTAGCGGGGATGTCACGGGAGCAGTACTTC | CASRLAGMSREQYF
many | - | TRBJ2-1 | TRBV7-9 | 20 | TGTGCCAGCAGCTTAGAAAGTCTGGGAACTACCTGGAGCTCCTACAATGAGCAGTTCTTC | CASSLESLGTTWSSYNEQFF
many | - | TRBJ1-2 | TRBV5-6 | 15 | TGTGCCAGCAGCTATGGGTCTTCAACTTACTATGGCTACACCTTC | CASSYGSSTYYGYTF
many | TRBD2 | TRBJ2-7 | TRBV29-1 | 14 | TGCAGCGTCTACCTAGCGGGCAACTCCTACGAGCAGTACTTC | CSVYLAGNSYEQYF
- | TRBD2 | TRBJ2-7 | TRBV3-1 | 13 | TGTGCCAGCGAGCGGGGCTTTAACAATGAGCAGTACTTC | CASERGFNNEQYF
many | - | TRBJ1-2 | TRBV2 | 15 | TGTGCCAGCAGCGGGGGGAGGGGCCTTAACTATGGCTACACCTTC | CASSGGRGLNYGYTF
- | TRBD1 | TRBJ2-3 | TRBV20-1 | 15 | TGCAGTGCTAGACCCGGGACAGGGAGGGCAGATACGCAGTATTTT | CSARPGTGRADTQYF
many | - | TRBJ1-2 | TRBV6-1 | 13 | TGTGCCAGCACCCTGGGACCGATCTATGGCTACACCTTC | CASTLGPIYGYTF
many | TRBD1 | TRBJ2-5 | TRBV20-1 | 14 | TGCAGTGCCCCAAGGACAGGTCTGAGGGAGACCCAGTACTTC | CSAPRTGLRETQYF
- | - | TRBJ1-1 | TRBV18 | 14 | TGTGCCAGCTCACCACCGGGGGCAGGGGCTGAAGCTTTCTTT | CASSPPGAGAEAFF
many | - | TRBJ1-4 | TRBV2 | 14 | TGTGCCAGCAGTGAAGCGCAGGCAGTCGAAAAACTGTTTTTT | CASSEAQAVEKLFF
- | - | TRBJ2-1 | TRBV6-1 | 18 | TGTGCCAGCAGTGACTGGAAGTATGGGAATTGGACGGCCAATGAGCAGTTCTTC | CASSDWKYGNWTANEQFF
many | - | TRBJ1-1 | TRBV11-2 | 15 | TGTGCCAGCACCCCGACAGCCACCATGAACACTGAAGCTTTCTTT | CASTPTATMNTEAFF
many | TRBD2 | TRBJ2-3 | TRBV12-3/TRBV12-4 | 14 | TGTGCCAGCAGGGTGACTAGCGGGTCAGATACGCAGTATTTT | CASRVTSGSDTQYF
many | TRBD1 | TRBJ2-5 | TRBV12-3/TRBV12-4 | 14 | TGTGCCAGCAGTAGGGACAGCCCCTTTGGGACCCAGTACTTC | CASSRDSPFGTQYF
many | - | TRBJ2-5 | TRBV4-1 | 14 | TGCGCCAGCAGCCAAGATTTGGGGTGGCGGACCCAGTACTTC | CASSQDLGWRTQYF
many | TRBD1 | TRBJ2-7 | TRBV24-1 | 17 | TGTGCCACCAGTGATTTGCAAGATGGGACAGGGCCGGAGGAGCAGTACTTC | CATSDLQDGTGPEEQYF
few | - | TRBJ1-5 | TRBV2 | 14 | TGTGCCAGCAGTGAGGTGCGGAGCAATCAGCCCCAGCATTTT | CASSEVRSNQPQHF
many | - | TRBJ2-2 | TRBV5-5 | 19 | TGTGCCAGCAGCTTTTGGGGGGGATCAGGACAGGGTCATGCCGGGGAGCTGTTTTTT | CASSFWGGSGQGHAGELFF
- | TRBD2 | TRBJ2-1 | TRBV2 | 14 | TGTGCCAGCGAGACTAGCGGGGGGGGGGATGAGCAGTTCTTC | CASETSGGGDEQFF
many | TRBD2 | TRBJ2-3 | TRBV3-1 | 14 | TGTGCCAGCAGCTACAGGACTAGCGAGGATACGCAGTATTTT | CASSYRTSEDTQYF
many | - | TRBJ1-4 | TRBV11-2 | 14 | TGTGCCAGCAGCTTTTCCCAGTCTAATGAAAAACTGTTTTTT | CASSFSQSNEKLFF